This T cell receptor beta chain originates from a study of shared clonotypes between healthy human individuals. Study context: A donor's plate count was three for CD4 naive and three for CD4 memory; CD8 naive had two and CD8 memory one. Study-wide points: Clonotype sharing among the donors was expected to vary with sequencing depth.

Terminally differentiated effector memory CD45RA+ cells were excluded by CCR7 positive selection of CD45RO-negative cells. There were only Caucasian adults among the donors, and all lived in Nashville, Tennessee. This clone came up once. Its specificity is not known. Germline V CDR1 and CDR2: SGHAT, FQNNGV. This CDR3 comprises 15 residues. The V gene end was trimmed by 5 bases and the J gene end by 4 bases; junction bases not matched to a gene: 7. The study ran the assay at deep level. Generated by immunoSEQ multiplex PCR, the TCRdb table keeps only in-frame clones and is missing some. The data hold around 2,100,000 clones, with about 95% observed a single time.

The chain has TRBV11-2 and TRBJ2-2; TRBD2 matches at 7 bases. The sequence came from a man younger than 30 in good health. Sequencing was done on a sample of naive CD8+ T cells sorted from blood. This CDR3 reads CASSILAVSTGELFF. The CDR3 DNA reads as TGTGCCAGCAGCATCCTAGCGGTTAGCACCGGGGAGCTGTTTTTT.